The clone carrying this T cell receptor (beta chain) occurred a few times. The CDR3 consists of 14 residues. V lost 8 bases and J 6 bases, leaving 18 bases between the germline ends. CDR1 is MNHNS, CDR2 SASEGT, per germline. These data are taken from a study of identical twins. Using its own MiXCR run on the 5' RACE reads, TCRdb lists one record per CDR3 protein. Of 450,000 or so distinct CDR3 sequences listed, 24% are singletons. This same sample was also taken into another study, of T cells expressing NK-cell markers. From that study: Of the CD8+ T cells in about 6 donors, roughly 1.0-7.0% belonged to dominant NKG2C+ clonotypes. Several of the donors also had these clonotypes leading their CD3+CD56-NKG2C+ fraction. It was still unclear whether expanded NKG2C+ T cell clones were HCMV specific.

The chain employs TRBV6-1 and TRBJ2-3; no clear D gene. Sequences were obtained from CD4+ T cells sorted from blood. The receptor was derived from a young woman in good health. CDR3 sequence: CASAKPQKMDTQYF. The CDR3 DNA is TGTGCCAGCGCTAAGCCGCAAAAGATGGATACGCAGTATTTT.